Below, one TCR beta chain is given with its context. The data belong to a study of monozygotic twins with inflammatory bowel disease. CDR3 length equals 13 residues. Germline-derived CDR1 and CDR2 are LNHDA and SQIVND (reference sequence). Each TCR library used 3500 ng of total RNA. Generation of cDNA took place in eight separate reactions per sample. UMIs with a 6-nucleotide sample barcode were added by template switching. With the 5' RACE reads reprocessed, TCRdb shows one record per CDR3 protein and no DNA. The sample has 150,000 or so distinct CDR3 sequences. The chain links TRBV19 to TRBJ1-3; TCRdb picks TRBD1, but there is no DNA to check that call. Specimen: blood. This clonotype originated in a human donor with ulcerative colitis or Crohn's disease, or a healthy co-twin of an affected twin (not recorded which). CDR3 amino acids: CASYRGSGNTIYF.